This T cell receptor (beta chain) was recorded in a study of CD8 T cells in ankylosing spondylitis. Study outcomes and limitations: Within ankylosing spondylitis blood, a TCR beta motif made up of several highly homologous variants appeared to be characteristic. In peripheral blood, disease-linked CD8+ clones occurred at relatively low frequencies.

With molecular barcodes, quantitative 5'-RACE was used to make the TCR beta libraries. TCRdb ran MiXCR on the 5' RACE reads and lists one entry per CDR3 protein. The repertoire holds roughly 700,000 distinct CDR3 sequences, with 19% as singletons. Germline CDR1 reads SGHAT; CDR2 reads FQNNGV. The CDR3 consists of 16 residues. V was cut by 7 bases and J by 2 bases, with 21 bases left in between. The table lists this clonotype with a few counts. The antigen is undetermined. Sequenced sample: blood, either unsorted or a sorted T cell fraction (not recorded which). This sequence was found in a male donor with ankylosing spondylitis. This chain joins TRBV11-2 and TRBJ2-7, with a weak D call TRBD1 (5 bases). The CDR3 DNA reads as TGTGCCAGCACCTCCCCCCACGACAGTACGCCCTACGAGCAGTACTTC. Translation gives CASTSPHDSTPYEQYF.